This is a list of T cell receptor beta chains from one sample in a study of T-cell memory formation after mild COVID-19. MiXCR, applied by TCRdb to the 5' RACE reads, yields one record per CDR3 protein. The sample lists about 620,000 distinct CDR3 sequences, approximately 19% occurring once. Sequenced input: PBMCs or a T cell subset sorted from them (not recorded which). The receptors were sampled from an adult woman who had mild COVID-19 (a few samples of this study predate the infection). Cell type and time point are not known. CDR3s include the opening cysteine and the closing phenylalanine or tryptophan. Each record gives: J gene, V gene, CDR3 length, CDR3 protein.

TRBJ2-3 TRBV5-5 13 CASSPTSSDTQYF
TRBJ2-1 TRBV6-6 13 CASSYFPGHEQFF
TRBJ2-1 TRBV20-1 18 CSASGLPGLAGIGDEQFF
TRBJ1-6 TRBV9 15 CASSVEGQGNSPLHF
TRBJ2-3 TRBV4-1 12 CASSQPRDTQYF
TRBJ2-3 TRBV29-1 13 CSVEGEGPDTQYF
TRBJ1-6 TRBV7-8 15 CASSPRAPGHSPLHF
TRBJ2-3 TRBV5-6 15 CASSLVGSGTDTQYF
TRBJ2-2 TRBV24-1 15 CATSDRTANTGELFF
TRBJ2-7 TRBV11-2 14 CASSFGDSPLEQYF
TRBJ1-2 TRBV29-1 17 CSVEGGALRGPGYGYTF
TRBJ2-2 TRBV5-6 13 CASSLDWTGELFF
TRBJ1-5 TRBV7-2 13 CASSLVRNQPQHF
TRBJ2-5 TRBV7-3 15 CASLWDSLWGETQYF
TRBJ1-1 TRBV7-6 15 CASSLAARGVTEAFF
TRBJ2-7 TRBV4-2 16 CASSQAGQVSSYEQYF
TRBJ1-1 TRBV20-1 13 CSATTGKNTEAFF
TRBJ2-1 TRBV12-3/TRBV12-4 14 CASSFNLADNEQFF